This T cell receptor (beta chain) was identified during a study of blood T cell repertoires in COVID-19 (TCRdb year 2020). Describing the broader study: Samples covering the acute and convalescent phases of COVID-19 were provided by collaborators in the United States, Italy and Spain. The material from the prospective study consisted of cDNA or gDNA derived from T cells, B-cell-depleted T cells, or PBMCs. Subjects who had been exposed to COVID-19, were actively infected with it, or had recovered from it provided the deeply sampled blood TCRbeta repertoires that made up the dataset. The repertoires were released in a freely available public database intended as a resource for research on the immune response to SARS-CoV-2. Samples came from the ongoing ImmuneRACE study (first 160 participants) plus 1,254 subjects from 6 global collaborators. The sample metadata nearly always contained a de-identified subject ID, COVID-19 status, age in years and sex. HLA class I and class II types, where available, came from metadata supplied by the sample provider rather than from assay-based typing. Overall study results and their limits: Clinical and demographic metadata were provided uncurated, with the amount varying by source and participant.

Details on this clone: Its antigen remains undetermined. No base quality information exists; no much larger clone differs at one position.

TCRbeta CDR3 regions were amplified from genomic DNA by means of the immunoSEQ Assay, a bias-controlled multiplex PCR. The source study handled its data this way. Within the assay, amplification of reference gene primers was used to estimate how many nucleated cells each sample contained. Sequence reads were collapsed and filtered to measure the absolute abundance of every unique TCRbeta CDR3 rearrangement. For each sample, productive Simpson clonality was calculated as the square root of Simpson's diversity index across productive rearrangements. TCRdb holds this immuneACCESS table with in-frame rearrangements only. Some clones are missing; in checked studies, unresolved V genes explain under half, and the rest has no known cause. For V, J and clone size, that table is used; D and trimming come from the DNA. A total of 120,000 to 150,000 clones appear in this sample, about 87% of them only once. In total, the top ten clones hold 11% of the sample.

V drops 4 bases and J drops 3 bases, leaving 10 bases in between. CDR1 is given as LGHDT and CDR2 as YNNKEL, both from the germline V gene (reference sequence). The CDR3, from cysteine to phenylalanine, totals 13 residues. The kept DNA is CDR3 alone, 39 bases in frame from the first base. Whole blood was collected in K2EDTA tubes by collaborating institutions according to the institutions' own protocols. For TCRbeta analysis, collaborator samples were shipped as frozen whole blood, as isolated PBMCs, or as DNA extracted from either sample type. Recombination joined TRBV3-1 (or the pseudogene TRBV3-2) with TRBJ2-7, with TRBD1 perhaps the D gene, on 6 matching bases. Sequenced sample: peripheral blood. The receptor comes from a woman older than 75 with acute or convalescent COVID-19. The sequenced DNA: TGTGCCAGCAGCCGGGGGCCCAACTACGAGCAGTACTTC. Its translation is CASSRGPNYEQYF.